What follows is one TCR beta chain and its context. The target antigen is unknown. Using RNA transcripts as the source, TCR beta CDR3 regions were amplified. Initially, a first-round RT-PCR of the TCR CDR3 employed the HTBI primer set. Each CDR3 protein gets one entry after TCRdb re-called the multiplex PCR reads with MiXCR. The table lists approximately 720,000 distinct CDR3 sequences, roughly a sixth of them singletons, with approximately 15% in the top ten. The record originates from a study of T cells in Graves' hyperthyroidism and ophthalmopathy. Study-level information: At the time of initial diagnosis and before any treatment, peripheral blood was collected. Broader study findings: Blood also contained most expanded thyroid clonotypes above 0.001.

CDR1 and CDR2 (germline): SGHRS, YFSETQ. V was shortened by 7 bases and J by 5 bases, with 12 bases between the two germline ends. This CDR3 is 12 amino acids long. Source material: blood. This clonotype was obtained from a woman aged 45-65 years with Graves' hyperthyroidism that later progressed to Graves' ophthalmopathy. This chain links TRBV5-1 with TRBJ2-5; D possibly corresponds to TRBD2 (6 bases). The CDR3 reads CASRPREETQYF. In nucleotides, the CDR3 is TGCGCCAGCCGGCCCCGGGAGGAGACCCAGTACTTC.